This T cell receptor beta chain was profiled in a study of T cell changes during pregnancy in multiple sclerosis. TCRdb's copy holds only in-frame clones and misses some; the assay was immunoSEQ multiplex PCR. Here the sample spans about 39,000 clones, 92% being singletons. With 2 bases clipped from V and 5 bases from J, the junction kept 10 bases outside the gene matches. This CDR3 spans 16 amino acids. Germline CDR1 MNHEY, CDR2 SVGAGI. This sequence joins TRBV6-5 and TRBJ1-1; TRBD1 aligns across 8 bases. The receptor was isolated from a female donor with multiple sclerosis, enrolled in a pregnancy study. The sequences come from CD8+ T cells from peripheral blood mononuclear cells, collected before pregnancy. The CDR3 here is CASSYVQTGAATEAFF. The CDR3 nucleotides are TGTGCCAGCAGTTACGTACAGACAGGGGCGGCGACTGAAGCTTTCTTT.